This paragraph reports one TCR beta chain. As yet, its antigen is unknown. The time point: persistent/refractory GD, antithyroid drugs over 5 years with positive TRAb. Following extraction of RNA from PBMCs, that RNA was used to make the TCR library. Building of the TCR beta libraries involved iRepertoire HTBI primers and Arm-PCR of CDR3 regions. TCRdb passed the multiplex PCR reads through MiXCR, listing each CDR3 protein once. The table lists about 660,000 distinct CDR3 sequences, roughly 30% of them singletons, with roughly 40% in the top ten. These data come from a study of regulatory T cells in long-lasting Graves disease. Across the study: Persistent cases took antithyroid drugs over 5 years and stayed TSH receptor antibody positive.

Study-wide findings and caveats: TRBV28, TRBJ1-2 and TRBJ2-5 emerged as the favored segments in persistent disease. The persistent group shared 2,741 public clonotypes, more than the 950 to 1,000 shared by new patients. Persistent Graves' patients showed a TCR diversity that was lower than that of newly diagnosed ones.

The CDR3 totals 14 residues. Trimming cost V 3 bases and J 8 bases; bases outside gene matches: 4. Looked up from germline, CDR1 is DFQATT and CDR2 is SNEGSKA (reference sequence). This clonotype originated in a female donor with Graves disease. The specimen was peripheral blood mononuclear cells (PBMCs), collected when the disease was refractory, from a patient treated with antithyroid drugs. This sequence joins TRBV20-1 and TRBJ1-6; 10 bases map to TRBD1. Written as DNA, the CDR3 is TGCAGTGCTAGTTCCGGGACAGGGGATTCACCCCTCCACTTT. This gives the protein CSASSGTGDSPLHF.